This TCR beta chain was profiled in a study of T-cell memory formation after mild COVID-19. TCRdb re-analysed the 5' RACE reads in MiXCR, keeping a single row per CDR3 protein. The sample includes roughly 450,000 distinct CDR3 sequences, about a sixth of them seen just once. Overall study results and limits: Nothing showed for sure that second-wave clones peaking on day 37 were SARS-CoV-2 specific. CD4/CD8 balance held among clones contracting day 15 to 85, and later expanders leaned CD4+. CM and EM subsets held most contracting CD4+ clones; EMRA held CD8+ ones.

CDR3 length: 14 residues. Germline CDR1 SGHTA, CDR2 FQGNSA. Unmatched junction bases numbered 5, after V lost 5 bases and J lost 2 bases. This clonotype came up a few times. What it recognizes is unknown. The chain has TRBV7-2 and TRBJ2-5; 7 bases line up with TRBD2. The sequence derives from a man between 18 and 35 years old who had mild COVID-19 (a few samples of this study predate the infection). Cell type and time point are not known. The sample consisted of PBMCs or a T cell subset sorted from them (not recorded which). CDR3 sequence (DNA): TGTGCCAGCAGCCGACTAGCTTTACAAGAGACCCAGTACTTC. Its translation: CASSRLALQETQYF.